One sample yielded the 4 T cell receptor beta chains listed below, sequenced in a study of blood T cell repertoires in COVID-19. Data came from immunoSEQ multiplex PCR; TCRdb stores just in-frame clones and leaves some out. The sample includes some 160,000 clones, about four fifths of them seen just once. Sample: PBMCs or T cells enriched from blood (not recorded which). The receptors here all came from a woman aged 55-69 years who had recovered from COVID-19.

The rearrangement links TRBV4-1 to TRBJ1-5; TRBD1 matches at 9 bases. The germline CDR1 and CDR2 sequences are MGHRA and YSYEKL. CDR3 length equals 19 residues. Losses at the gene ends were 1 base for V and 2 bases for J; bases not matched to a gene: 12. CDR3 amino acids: CASSQAGTGKHGGNQPQHF. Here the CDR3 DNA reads TGCGCCAGCAGCCAAGCCGGGACAGGGAAGCACGGTGGCAATCAGCCCCAGCATTTT.

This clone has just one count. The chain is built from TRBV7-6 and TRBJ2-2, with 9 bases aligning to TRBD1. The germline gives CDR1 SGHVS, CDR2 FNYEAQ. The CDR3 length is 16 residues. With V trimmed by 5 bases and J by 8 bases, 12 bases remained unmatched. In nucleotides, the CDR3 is TGTGCCAGCAGCCTCATGGGGACAGGGACGCGAGGGGAGCTGTTTTTT. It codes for CASSLMGTGTRGELFF.

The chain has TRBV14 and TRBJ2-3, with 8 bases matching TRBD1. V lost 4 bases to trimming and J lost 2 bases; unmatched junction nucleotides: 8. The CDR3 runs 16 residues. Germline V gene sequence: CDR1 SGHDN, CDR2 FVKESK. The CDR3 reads CASSPGQGRDTDTQYF. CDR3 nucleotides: TGTGCCAGCAGCCCCGGACAGGGAAGAGACACAGATACGCAGTATTTT. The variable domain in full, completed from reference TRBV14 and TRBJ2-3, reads EAGVTQFPSHSVIEKGQTVTLRCDPISGHDNLYWYRRVMGKEIKFLLHFVKESKQDESGMPNNRFLAERTGGTYSTLKVQPAELEDSGVYFCASSPGQGRDTDTQYFGPGTRLTVL.

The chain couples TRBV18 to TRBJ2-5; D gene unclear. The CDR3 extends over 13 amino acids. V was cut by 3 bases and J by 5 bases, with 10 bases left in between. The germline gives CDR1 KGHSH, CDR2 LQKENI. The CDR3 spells CASSPGSGETQYF. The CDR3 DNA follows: TGTGCCAGCTCACCTGGGTCCGGGGAGACCCAGTACTTC.